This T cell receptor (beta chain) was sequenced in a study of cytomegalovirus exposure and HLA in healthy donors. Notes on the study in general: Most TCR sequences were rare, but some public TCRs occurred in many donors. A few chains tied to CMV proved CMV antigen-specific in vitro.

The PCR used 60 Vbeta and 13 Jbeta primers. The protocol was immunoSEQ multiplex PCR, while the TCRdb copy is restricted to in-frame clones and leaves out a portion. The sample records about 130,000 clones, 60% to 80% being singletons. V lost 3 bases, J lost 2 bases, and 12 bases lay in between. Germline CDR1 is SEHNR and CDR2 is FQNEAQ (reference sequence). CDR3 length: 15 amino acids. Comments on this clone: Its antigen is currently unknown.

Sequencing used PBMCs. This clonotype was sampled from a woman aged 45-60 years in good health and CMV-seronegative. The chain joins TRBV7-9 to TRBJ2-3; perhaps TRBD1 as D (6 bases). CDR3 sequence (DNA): TGTGCCAGCAGCTTCGCAGGGGTCCCCACAGATACGCAGTATTTT. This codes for CASSFAGVPTDTQYF.